These 14 T cell receptor beta chains were all obtained from the same sample, sequenced in a study of T cells expressing NK-cell markers. TCRdb derives one entry per CDR3 protein from the 5' RACE reads, leaving out DNA. The sample totals some 500,000 distinct CDR3 sequences; its top ten clones hold around 1.4%. The specimen sequenced was blood T cells: a sorted CD56 or NKG2C T cell subset, CD4+ or CD8+ T cells, or bulk PBMC T cells (not recorded which). The receptors originated from a woman between 45 and 60 years old in good health.

This chain links TRBV14 with TRBJ2-3; TCRdb designates TRBD1, a call that cannot be tested without DNA. Germline V CDR1 and CDR2: SGHDN, FVKESK. The CDR3 is 17 amino acids. CDR3 region: CASSQGQGSGRTDTQYF.

The chain employs TRBV20-1 and TRBJ1-5; the TRBD1 assignment by TCRdb is unverifiable without DNA. This CDR3 is built from 15 residues. In germline, CDR1 is DFQATT, CDR2 SNEGSKA (reference sequence). CDR3 in amino acids: CSARVRGAINQPQHF.

V and J are TRBV7-9 and TRBJ2-3; with no DNA, the TCRdb D assignment of TRBD2 cannot be verified. The CDR3 covers 15 residues. Germline CDR1 SEHNR, CDR2 FQNEAQ (reference sequence). The CDR3: CASSSRDWPTDTQYF.

V is TRBV7-8 and J is TRBJ1-3; TCRdb proposes TRBD1, but this gene call is untestable without DNA. CDR3 length: 12 amino acids. CDR1 SGHVS and CDR2 FQNEAQ come from the germline V gene. Here the CDR3 reads CASSSQGDTIYF.

V and J are TRBV6-2 or TRBV6-3 and TRBJ2-7; TCRdb names TRBD1, which stays unverified in the absence of DNA. This CDR3 has 14 residues. Germline V gene data show CDR1 as MNHEY and CDR2 as SVGEGT. This chain's CDR3 is CASGGTARIYEQYF.

This chain joins TRBV29-1 and TRBJ2-1; no DNA is available, so the TRBD2 call from TCRdb remains unchecked. The CDR3 length is 17 residues. From germline, CDR1 is SQVTM and CDR2 ANQGSEA. CDR3 sequence reads: CSVEGPATQSSYNEQFF.

CDR3 sequence reads: CASSQDWSSPDTQYF. V and J are TRBV14 and TRBJ2-3. Germline CDR1 and CDR2: SGHDN and FVKESK. The CDR3 is made up of 15 amino acids.

The rearrangement links TRBV5-1 to TRBJ1-1. Germline V lookup: CDR1 SGHRS, CDR2 YFSETQ. This CDR3 spans 16 amino acids. CDR3: CASSFFRATLNTEAFF.

This chain connects TRBV25-1 to TRBJ2-5; lacking DNA, the TRBD2 call made by TCRdb goes unchecked. Germline V CDR1 and CDR2: MGHDK, SYGVNS. This CDR3 spans 14 amino acids. The CDR3 loop is CASSQATLEETQYF.

This chain links TRBV20-1 with TRBJ2-3; TCRdb indicates TRBD2, and absent DNA this call remains unverified. Germline CDR1 is DFQATT and CDR2 is SNEGSKA (reference sequence). This CDR3 spans 13 amino acids. CDR3 loop: CSGRLAQTDTQYF.

The chain recombines TRBV30 with TRBJ1-3. The CDR3 loop spans 12 amino acids. Germline V gene data show CDR1 as GTSNPN and CDR2 as SVGIG (reference sequence). The CDR3 here is CACPTAGNTIYF.

This chain joins TRBV6-1 and TRBJ1-2; the TRBD1 assignment by TCRdb is unverifiable without DNA. From germline, CDR1 is MNHNS and CDR2 SASEGT. This CDR3 comprises 14 residues. The CDR3 is CASKGTGAFYGYTF.

The chain is built from TRBV20-1 and TRBJ2-3; TCRdb names TRBD2, which stays unverified in the absence of DNA. The germline gives CDR1 DFQATT, CDR2 SNEGSKA (reference sequence). The length of the CDR3 is 14 residues. This CDR3 reads CSARAGTSFMGGYF.

The chain has TRBV30 and TRBJ2-4. Germline loops: CDR1 GTSNPN, CDR2 SVGIG (reference sequence). The CDR3 extends over 15 amino acids. CDR3 protein: CAWSSFGLAKNIQYF. Variable domain in full (rest from reference TRBV30 and TRBJ2-4): SQTIHQWPATLVQPVGSPLSLECTVEGTSNPNLYWYRQAAGRGLQLLFYSVGIGQISSEVPQNLSASRPQDRQFILSSKKLLLSDSGFYLCAWSSFGLAKNIQYFGAGTRLSVL.